The source of this T cell receptor (beta chain) is a study of shared clonotypes between healthy human individuals. Looking at the study overall: Three plates were used per donor for CD4 naive, three for CD4 memory, two for CD8 naive and one for CD8 memory.

Only one count was recorded for this clone. Positively selected for CCR7, the CD45RO-negative cells used as naive CD8 cells excluded terminally differentiated effector memory CD45RA+ cells. Trimming at V came to 3 bases and at J to 7 bases, leaving 6 bases not matched to a gene. The CDR3 totals 14 residues. The germline gives CDR1 MNHEY, CDR2 SMNVEV (reference sequence). Measured with immunoSEQ multiplex PCR; TCRdb has only the in-frame clones, and not every one. Altogether roughly 2,000,000 clones are present, over 85% being singletons, with the ten largest covering 1% to 1.5%. The TCR was taken from a young man in good health. The rearrangement joins TRBV27 to TRBJ2-7; 10 nucleotides align to TRBD1. The sample comprised naive CD8+ T cells sorted from blood. The CDR3 is CASSFTGTGEEQYF. CDR3 DNA: TGTGCCAGCAGTTTTACCGGGACAGGGGAGGAGCAGTACTTC.